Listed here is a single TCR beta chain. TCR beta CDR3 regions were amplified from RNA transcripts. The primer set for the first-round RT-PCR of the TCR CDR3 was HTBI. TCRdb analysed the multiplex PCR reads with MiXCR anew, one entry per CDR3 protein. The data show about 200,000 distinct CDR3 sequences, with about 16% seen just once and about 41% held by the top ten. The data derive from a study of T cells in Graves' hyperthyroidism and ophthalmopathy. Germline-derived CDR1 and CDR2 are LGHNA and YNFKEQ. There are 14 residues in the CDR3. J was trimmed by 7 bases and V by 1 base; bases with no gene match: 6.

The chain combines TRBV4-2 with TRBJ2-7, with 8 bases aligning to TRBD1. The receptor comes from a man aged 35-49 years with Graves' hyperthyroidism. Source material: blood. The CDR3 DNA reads TGTGCCAGCAGCCAAGGGGCAGGGGGCGGGGAGCAGTACTTC. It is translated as CASSQGAGGGEQYF.